These 2 T cell receptor beta chains came from one sample sequenced in a study of T cells in localized non-small cell lung cancer. Method: immunoSEQ multiplex PCR; TCRdb's copy keeps in-frame clones and lacks some. The sample records 45,000 to 60,000 clones, roughly 85% being singletons. The material was peripheral blood, obtained before any cancer treatment. These receptors came from a woman aged 40-69 years with stage I lung adenocarcinoma.

The chain carries TRBV6-1 and TRBJ1-2, with TRBD1 as a possible D gene (6 bases). In germline, CDR1 is MNHNS, CDR2 SASEGT. This CDR3 comprises 14 residues. With 6 bases removed from V and 0 bases from J, the gap between germline ends came to 11 bases. The CDR3 loop reads CASRGQGSNYGYTF. The CDR3 DNA is TGTGCCAGCAGGGGACAAGGCTCTAACTATGGCTACACCTTC.

The rearrangement links TRBV6-1 to TRBJ2-2, with D perhaps matching TRBD2 (6 bases). V gave up 6 bases and J gave up 2 bases, with 13 bases separating them. The CDR3 contains 15 residues. Germline V gene sequence: CDR1 MNHNS, CDR2 SASEGT. The CDR3 bases are TGTGCCAGCAGGCCGGGACTTAGAAACACCGGGGAGCTGTTTTTT. Its translation: CASRPGLRNTGELFF.